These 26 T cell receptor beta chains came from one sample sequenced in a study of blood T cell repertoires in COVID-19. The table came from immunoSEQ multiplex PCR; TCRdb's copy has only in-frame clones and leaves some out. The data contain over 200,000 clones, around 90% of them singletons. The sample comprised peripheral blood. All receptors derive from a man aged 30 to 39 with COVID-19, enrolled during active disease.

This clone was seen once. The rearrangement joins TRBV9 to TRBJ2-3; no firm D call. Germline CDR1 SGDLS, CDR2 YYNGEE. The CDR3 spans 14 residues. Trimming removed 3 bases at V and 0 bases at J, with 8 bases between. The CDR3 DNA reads TGTGCCAGCAGCGCAGAGACTAGCACAGATACGCAGTATTTT. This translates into CASSAETSTDTQYF.

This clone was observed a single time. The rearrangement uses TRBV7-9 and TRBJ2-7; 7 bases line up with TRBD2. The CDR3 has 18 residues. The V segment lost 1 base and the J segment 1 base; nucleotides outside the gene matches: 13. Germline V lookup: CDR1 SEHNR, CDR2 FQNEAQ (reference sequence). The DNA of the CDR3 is TGTGCCAGCAGCTTAGTGGTGTCTAGCGGACCCCGGTCCTACGAGCAGTACTTC. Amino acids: CASSLVVSSGPRSYEQYF.

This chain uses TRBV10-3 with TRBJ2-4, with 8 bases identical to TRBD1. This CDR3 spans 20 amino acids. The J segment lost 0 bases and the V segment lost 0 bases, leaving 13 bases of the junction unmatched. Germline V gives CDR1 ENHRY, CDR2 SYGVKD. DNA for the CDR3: TGTGCCATCAGTGAGTCGGAGGGGGTCGGACAGGGAGGAGCCAAAAACATTCAGTACTTC. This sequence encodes CAISESEGVGQGGAKNIQYF.

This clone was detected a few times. The CDR3 loop is CASSSTAGYGYTF. The CDR3 nucleotides are TGTGCCAGTAGTTCAACAGCGGGCTATGGCTACACCTTC. The chain is built from TRBV19 and TRBJ1-2, with D hard to call. This CDR3 region has 13 residues. Deletions cut 5 bases from V and 4 bases from J, with 11 bases between. Germline V gene sequence: CDR1 LNHDA, CDR2 SQIVND (reference sequence). Combining the CDR3 with reference TRBV19 and TRBJ1-2 gives the whole variable domain DGGITQSPKYLFRKEGQNVTLSCEQNLNHDAMYWYRQDPGQGLRLIYYSQIVNDFQKGDIAEGYSVSREKKESFPLTVTSAQKNPTAFYLCASSSTAGYGYTFGSGTRLTVV.

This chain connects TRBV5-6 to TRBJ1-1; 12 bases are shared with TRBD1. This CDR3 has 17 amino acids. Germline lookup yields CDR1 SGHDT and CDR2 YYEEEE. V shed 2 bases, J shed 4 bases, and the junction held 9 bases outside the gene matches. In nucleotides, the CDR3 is TGTGCCAGCAGCTTAGCCGGGACAGGGGGCCGGTTCACTGAAGCTTTCTTT. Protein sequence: CASSLAGTGGRFTEAFF. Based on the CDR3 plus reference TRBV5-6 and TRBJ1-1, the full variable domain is DAGVTQSPTHLIKTRGQQVTLRCSPKSGHDTVSWYQQALGQGPQFIFQYYEEEERQRGNFPDRFSGHQFPNYSSELNVNALLLGDSALYLCASSLAGTGGRFTEAFFGQGTRLTVV.

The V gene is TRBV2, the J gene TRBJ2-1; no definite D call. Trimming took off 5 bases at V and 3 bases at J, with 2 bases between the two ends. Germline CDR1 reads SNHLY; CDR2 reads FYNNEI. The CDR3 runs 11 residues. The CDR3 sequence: CASSYYNEQFF. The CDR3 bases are TGTGCCAGCAGTTACTACAATGAGCAGTTCTTC.

The CDR3 is CAWSLDLGSSPLHF. The CDR3 region has the DNA TGTGCCTGGAGTTTGGACCTGGGGAGTTCACCCCTCCACTTT. The rearrangement links TRBV30 to TRBJ1-6, with D hard to call. Germline CDR1 is GTSNPN and CDR2 is SVGIG (reference sequence). CDR3 length: 14 amino acids. Deletions cut 2 bases from V and 9 bases from J, with 14 bases between. Full variable domain (remainder filled in from reference TRBV30 and TRBJ1-6): SQTIHQWPATLVQPVGSPLSLECTVEGTSNPNLYWYRQAAGRGLQLLFYSVGIGQISSEVPQNLSASRPQDRQFILSSKKLLLSDSGFYLCAWSLDLGSSPLHFGNGTRLTVT.

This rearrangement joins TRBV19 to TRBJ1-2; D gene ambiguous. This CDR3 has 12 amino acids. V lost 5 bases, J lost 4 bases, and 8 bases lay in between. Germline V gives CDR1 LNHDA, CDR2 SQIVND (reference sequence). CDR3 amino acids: CASSRDSYGYTF. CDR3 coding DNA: TGTGCCAGTAGTCGGGATTCCTATGGCTACACCTTC.

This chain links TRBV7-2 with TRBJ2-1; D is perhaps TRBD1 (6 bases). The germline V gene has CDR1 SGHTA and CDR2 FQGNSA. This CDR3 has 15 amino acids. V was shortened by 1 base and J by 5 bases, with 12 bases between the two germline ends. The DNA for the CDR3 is TGTGCCAGCAGCTTAGTAGGGCAGGGGAACAATGAGCAGTTCTTC. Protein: CASSLVGQGNNEQFF.

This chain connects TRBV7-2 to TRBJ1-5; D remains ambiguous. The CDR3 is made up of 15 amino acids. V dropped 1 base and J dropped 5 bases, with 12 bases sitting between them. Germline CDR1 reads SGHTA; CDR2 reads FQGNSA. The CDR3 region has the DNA TGTGCCAGCAGCTTAGAGAGGGATGGTGATCAGCCCCAGCATTTT. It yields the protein CASSLERDGDQPQHF.

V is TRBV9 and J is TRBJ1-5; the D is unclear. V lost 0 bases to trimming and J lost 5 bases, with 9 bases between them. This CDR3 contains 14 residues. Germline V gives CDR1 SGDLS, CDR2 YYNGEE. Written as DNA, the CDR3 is TGTGCCAGCAGCGTAGGCGGGCTATATCAGCCCCAGCATTTT. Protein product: CASSVGGLYQPQHF. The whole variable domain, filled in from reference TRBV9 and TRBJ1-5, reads DSGVTQTPKHLITATGQRVTLRCSPRSGDLSVYWYQQSLDQGLQFLIQYYNGEERAKGNILERFSAQQFPDLHSELNLSSLELGDSALYFCASSVGGLYQPQHFGDGTRLSIL.

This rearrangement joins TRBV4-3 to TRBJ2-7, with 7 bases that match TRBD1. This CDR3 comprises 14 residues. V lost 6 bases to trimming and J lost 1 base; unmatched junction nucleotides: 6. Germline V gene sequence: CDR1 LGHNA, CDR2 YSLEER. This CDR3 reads CASSRDSPSYEQYF. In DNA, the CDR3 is TGCGCCAGCAGTCGGGACAGCCCGTCCTACGAGCAGTACTTC.

CDR3: CASRGQGNYGYTF. DNA of the CDR3: TGTGCCAGTAGGGGACAGGGAAACTATGGCTACACCTTC. The chain combines TRBV19 with TRBJ1-2; 9 bases match TRBD1. The CDR3 length is 13 residues. The J segment lost 2 bases and the V segment lost 6 bases, leaving 1 base of the junction unmatched. Germline-derived CDR1 and CDR2 are LNHDA and SQIVND (reference sequence). The full variable domain, rest sourced from reference TRBV19 and TRBJ1-2, is DGGITQSPKYLFRKEGQNVTLSCEQNLNHDAMYWYRQDPGQGLRLIYYSQIVNDFQKGDIAEGYSVSREKKESFPLTVTSAQKNPTAFYLCASRGQGNYGYTFGSGTRLTVV.

For the CDR3, the DNA is TGTGCCAGCAGCCGCGGACAGGGGGCCGGTCAGCCCCAGCATTTT. Its translation: CASSRGQGAGQPQHF. This chain uses TRBV7-8 with TRBJ1-5; 11 bases line up with TRBD1. The CDR3 is 15 amino acids. Losses at the gene ends were 5 bases for V and 6 bases for J; bases not matched to a gene: 6. CDR1 and CDR2 (germline): SGHVS, FQNEAQ.

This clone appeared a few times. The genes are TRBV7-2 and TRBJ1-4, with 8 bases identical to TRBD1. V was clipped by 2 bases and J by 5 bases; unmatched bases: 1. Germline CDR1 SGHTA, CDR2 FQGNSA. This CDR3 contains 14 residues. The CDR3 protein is CASSLRTGNEKLFF. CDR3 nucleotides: TGTGCCAGCAGCTTAAGGACAGGGAATGAAAAACTGTTTTTT.

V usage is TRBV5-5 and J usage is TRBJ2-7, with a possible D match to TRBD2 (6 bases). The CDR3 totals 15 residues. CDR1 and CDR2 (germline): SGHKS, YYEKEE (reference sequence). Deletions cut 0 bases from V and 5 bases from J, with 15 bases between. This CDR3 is CASSLVGGGSNEQYF. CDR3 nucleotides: TGTGCCAGCAGCTTGGTGGGAGGAGGGAGCAACGAGCAGTACTTC.

This CDR3 is CASSSSDRVNTEAFF. In DNA form, the CDR3 reads TGTGCCAGTAGTTCTTCGGACAGGGTGAACACTGAAGCTTTCTTT. The chain carries TRBV19 and TRBJ1-1; 8 positions match TRBD1. The CDR3 extends over 15 amino acids. Germline CDR1 reads LNHDA; CDR2 reads SQIVND (reference sequence). V shed 5 bases, J shed 0 bases, and the junction held 5 bases outside the gene matches.

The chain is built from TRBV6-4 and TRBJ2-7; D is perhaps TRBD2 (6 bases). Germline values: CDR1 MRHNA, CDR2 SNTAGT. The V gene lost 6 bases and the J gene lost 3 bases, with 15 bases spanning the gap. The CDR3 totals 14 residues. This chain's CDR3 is CASRGLPGVYEQYF. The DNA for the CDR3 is TGTGCCAGCAGGGGACTGCCTGGGGTCTACGAGCAGTACTTC.

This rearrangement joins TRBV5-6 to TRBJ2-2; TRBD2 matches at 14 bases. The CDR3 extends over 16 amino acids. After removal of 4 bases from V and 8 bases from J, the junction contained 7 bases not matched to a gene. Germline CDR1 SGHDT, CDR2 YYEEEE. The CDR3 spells CASSVGTSGSQGELFF. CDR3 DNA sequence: TGTGCCAGCAGCGTGGGGACTAGCGGGAGTCAAGGGGAGCTGTTTTTT.

The CDR3 protein is CASSRVNTGELFF. The CDR3, as DNA: TGTGCCAGCAGCCGAGTTAACACCGGGGAGCTGTTTTTT. This rearrangement joins TRBV14 to TRBJ2-2; D unclear. This CDR3 region has 13 residues. Germline V gene data show CDR1 as SGHDN and CDR2 as FVKESK. Trimming cost V 4 bases and J 2 bases, with 5 bases left between them.

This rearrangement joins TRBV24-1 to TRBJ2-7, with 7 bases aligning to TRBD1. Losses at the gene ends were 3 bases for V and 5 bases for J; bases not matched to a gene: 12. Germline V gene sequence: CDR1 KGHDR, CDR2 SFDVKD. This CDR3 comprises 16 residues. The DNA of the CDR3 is TGTGCCACCAGTGATCCGCCACAGGGGACGTACCACGAGCAGTACTTC. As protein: CATSDPPQGTYHEQYF.

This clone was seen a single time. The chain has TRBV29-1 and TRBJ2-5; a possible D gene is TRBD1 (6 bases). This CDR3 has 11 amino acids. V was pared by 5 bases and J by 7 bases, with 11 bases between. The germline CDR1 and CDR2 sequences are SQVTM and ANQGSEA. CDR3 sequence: CSVYRASTQYF. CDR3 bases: TGCAGCGTTTACAGGGCCTCGACCCAGTACTTC.

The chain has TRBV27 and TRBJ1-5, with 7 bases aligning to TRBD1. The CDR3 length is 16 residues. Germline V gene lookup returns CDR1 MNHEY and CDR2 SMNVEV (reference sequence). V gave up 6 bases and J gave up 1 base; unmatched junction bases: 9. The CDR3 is CASSPQGGFSNQPQHF. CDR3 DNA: TGTGCCAGCAGCCCCCAGGGGGGATTCAGCAATCAGCCCCAGCATTTT.

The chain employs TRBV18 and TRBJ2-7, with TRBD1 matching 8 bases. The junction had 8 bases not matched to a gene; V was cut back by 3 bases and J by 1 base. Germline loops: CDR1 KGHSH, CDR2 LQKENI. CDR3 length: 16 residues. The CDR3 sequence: CASSPLGRGRSYEQYF. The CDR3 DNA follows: TGTGCCAGCTCACCTTTAGGCAGGGGGCGATCCTACGAGCAGTACTTC.

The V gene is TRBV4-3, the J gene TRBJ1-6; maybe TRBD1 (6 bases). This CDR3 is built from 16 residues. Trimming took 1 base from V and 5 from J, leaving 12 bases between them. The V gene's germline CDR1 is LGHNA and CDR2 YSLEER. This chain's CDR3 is CASSQVGAGDNSPLHF. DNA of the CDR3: TGCGCCAGCAGCCAAGTCGGGGCAGGGGATAATTCACCCCTCCACTTT.

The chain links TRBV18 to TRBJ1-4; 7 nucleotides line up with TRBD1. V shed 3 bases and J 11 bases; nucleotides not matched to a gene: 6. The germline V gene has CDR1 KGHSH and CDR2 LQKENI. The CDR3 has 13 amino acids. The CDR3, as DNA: TGTGCCAGCTCACCCGTCACAGGGGACAAACTGTTTTTT. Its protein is CASSPVTGDKLFF.